The 2 T cell receptor beta chains listed next were all sequenced from one sample in a study of human T cells and chemical hapten exposure. MiXCR, run by TCRdb on the RACE reads, gives a single entry per CDR3 protein. The profile shows about 340,000 distinct CDR3 sequences, around 7% of them singletons. Time point given: patch test 1, 2 weeks after DPC sensitization. Sample treatment: therapeutic diphenylcyclopropenone sensitization with weekly scalp DPC. The input for sequencing was whole blood, taken in connection with sensitization to the hapten diphenylcyclopropenone (DPC). These receptors were taken from a woman in her late teens or twenties with alopecia areata. Some clones in this sample may be carry-over from other donors' samples.

Written as DNA, the CDR3 is TGTGCCAGCAGTTACTCGGAGGAAAAAGGGGGCACTGAAGCTTTCTTT. Translation gives CASSYSEEKGGTEAFF. The chain joins TRBV6-5 to TRBJ1-1, with a weak D call TRBD1 (6 bases). Trimming removed 0 bases at V and 4 bases at J, with 15 bases between. Germline V gives CDR1 MNHEY, CDR2 SVGAGI. The CDR3 loop spans 16 amino acids.

A few counts support this clonotype. The rearrangement uses TRBV14 and TRBJ1-4; a weak D match, TRBD1 (5 bases). V lost 1 base, J lost 8 bases, and 8 bases lay in between. This CDR3 has 13 residues. Germline V gene lookup returns CDR1 SGHDN and CDR2 FVKESK. The CDR3 DNA sequence: TGTGCCAGCAGCCAAGTAGGACAAGAAAAACTGTTTTTT. Amino acid sequence: CASSQVGQEKLFF.